The T cell receptor (beta chain) under discussion was sequenced for a study of shared clonotypes between healthy human individuals. Every subset had its genomic DNA shared out evenly among several immunoSEQ plates. The protocol was immunoSEQ multiplex PCR, while the TCRdb copy is restricted to in-frame clones and leaves out a portion. Among approximately 2.5 million clones listed, over 85% were seen once. This CDR3 contains 14 residues. The V end lost 0 bases, the J end lost 4 bases, and 9 bases lay between the germline ends. Germline V gene data show CDR1 as MNHEY and CDR2 as SVGAGI. The investigators split CD4+ cells into a CD45RA+ naive subset and a CD45RA-negative memory subset.

The genes are TRBV6-5 and TRBJ1-2; no clear D. The sample was naive CD4+ T cells sorted from blood. The sample's subset: CD45RA+ positively selected. The TCR sequence derives from a man between 18 and 35 years old in good health. CDR3 loop: CASSYSNHPYGYTF. The DNA for the CDR3 is TGTGCCAGCAGTTACTCGAATCACCCCTATGGCTACACCTTC.